One and the same sample provided the 21 T cell receptor beta chains below, sequenced in a study of STAT3 mutations in large granular lymphocyte leukemia. Notes on the study in general: Every T-cell large granular lymphocyte leukemia patient had at least one immunodominant TCR beta clonotype.

The method was immunoSEQ multiplex PCR; TCRdb's version includes in-frame clones alone and lacks a portion of them. The data hold about 9,200 clones, with about 54% observed a single time. These receptors have no known antigen. Sequenced input: peripheral blood mononuclear cells. The receptors were sampled from a boy between 10 and 17 years old with T-cell large granular lymphocyte leukemia. Some clones in this sample may be carry-over from other donors' samples.

J is TRBJ1-2 and V is TRBV4-3; TRBD1 agrees at 8 bases. This CDR3 comprises 15 residues. Trimming removed 1 base from V and 0 bases from J; junction bases left unmatched: 1. Germline V lookup: CDR1 LGHNA, CDR2 YSLEER. Here the CDR3 DNA reads TGCGCCAGCAGCCAAGCGACAGGGGCTAACTATGGCTACACCTTC. This encodes CASSQATGANYGYTF.

This chain links TRBV28 with TRBJ2-7, with unresolved D. V was pared by 6 bases and J by 0 bases, with 15 bases between. The length of the CDR3 is 15 residues. CDR1 and CDR2 from the germline V gene are MDHEN and SYDVKM. In nucleotides, the CDR3 is TGTGCCAGCAGAGTAGGCGGCCGAGCCTCCTACGAGCAGTACTTC. Translated: CASRVGGRASYEQYF.

The chain has TRBV30 and TRBJ2-7; a weak D match, TRBD2 (6 bases). The CDR3 contains 13 residues. Germline CDR1 is GTSNPN and CDR2 is SVGIG (reference sequence). Trimming cost V 2 bases and J 6 bases, with 14 bases left between them. The CDR3 DNA sequence: TGTGCCTGGAGTCTATCGGGAGTAGGCGAGCAGTACTTC. Encoded protein: CAWSLSGVGEQYF.

This clone has more than one count but fewer than ten. The CDR3 here is CASSLGGGPQPQHF. The CDR3 DNA follows: TGCGCCAGCAGCCTGGGCGGGGGGCCTCAGCCCCAGCATTTT. The chain has TRBV5-1 and TRBJ1-5; the D gene is possibly TRBD1 (6 bases). CDR3 length: 14 amino acids. Germline lookup yields CDR1 SGHRS and CDR2 YFSETQ. V shed 4 bases and J shed 6 bases, with 14 bases lying between them.

A few counts support this clone. The gene calls are TRBV5-1 and TRBJ2-7; D perhaps matches TRBD2 (6 bases). The CDR3 is 14 residues long. The V gene's germline CDR1 is SGHRS and CDR2 YFSETQ. Trimming removed 7 bases from V and 6 bases from J, with 20 bases in between. CDR3 region: CASRGIGAQGEQYF. CDR3 coding DNA: TGCGCCAGCCGGGGGATAGGGGCGCAGGGCGAGCAGTACTTC.

This clone was counted a few times. The chain is built from TRBV7-9 and TRBJ2-1, with 7 bases fitting TRBD2. Germline CDR1 is SEHNR and CDR2 is FQNEAQ (reference sequence). With 5 bases clipped from V and 7 bases from J, the junction kept 11 bases outside the gene matches. The CDR3 runs to 15 residues. The CDR3 loop is CASSPRTSLGNEQFF. The CDR3 nucleotides are TGTGCCAGCAGCCCCCGGACTAGTTTGGGGAATGAGCAGTTCTTC.

V usage is TRBV6-5 and J usage is TRBJ1-4; 7 bases match TRBD1. The CDR3 runs to 12 residues. Germline lookup yields CDR1 MNHEY and CDR2 SVGAGI. After removal of 10 bases from V and 8 bases from J, the junction contained 7 bases not matched to a gene. The CDR3 protein is CATGGTAEKLFF. CDR3 DNA sequence: TGTGCCACTGGGGGGACAGCGGAAAAACTGTTTTTT.

This clone appeared a few times. The V and J genes are TRBV30 and TRBJ2-5; no firm D call. CDR3 length: 14 residues. Trimming left V 1 base short and J 4 bases short, with 13 bases between. Per the germline V gene, CDR1 is GTSNPN and CDR2 is SVGIG (reference sequence). CDR3 region: CAWSALALGETQYF. The CDR3 DNA follows: TGTGCCTGGAGTGCGTTAGCTTTGGGAGAGACCCAGTACTTC. The variable domain in full, completed from reference TRBV30 and TRBJ2-5, reads SQTIHQWPATLVQPVGSPLSLECTVEGTSNPNLYWYRQAAGRGLQLLFYSVGIGQISSEVPQNLSASRPQDRQFILSSKKLLLSDSGFYLCAWSALALGETQYFGPGTRLLVL.

This clone was found a few times. V gene TRBV18 combines with J gene TRBJ2-7; D may correspond to TRBD1 or TRBD2 (5 bases each). Germline CDR1 KGHSH, CDR2 LQKENI. CDR3 length: 17 residues. With 4 bases removed from V and 0 bases from J, the gap between germline ends came to 19 bases. CDR3 sequence reads: CASSRNFGTSVSYEQYF. The CDR3 DNA sequence: TGTGCCAGCTCACGGAATTTCGGGACCAGCGTCTCCTACGAGCAGTACTTC.

This chain uses TRBV13 with TRBJ1-1; D unresolved. The CDR3 extends over 13 amino acids. Trimming cost V 4 bases and J 1 base, with 7 bases left between them. CDR1 and CDR2 (germline): PRHDT, FYEKMQ (reference sequence). Here the CDR3 reads CASSSTQNTEAFF. The DNA of the CDR3 is TGTGCCAGCAGCTCGACCCAGAACACTGAAGCTTTCTTT.

Only one count was recorded for this clone. V usage is TRBV29-1 and J usage is TRBJ2-1; 8 bases are shared with TRBD2. The CDR3 runs to 12 residues. In germline, CDR1 is SQVTM, CDR2 ANQGSEA. V gave up 4 bases and J gave up 9 bases; unmatched junction bases: 5. CDR3 in amino acids: CSVVGTRGEQFF. CDR3 bases: TGCAGCGTTGTAGGGACTAGGGGTGAGCAGTTCTTC.

J is TRBJ1-2 and V is TRBV9; 7 nucleotides align to TRBD1. The J segment lost 6 bases and the V segment lost 4 bases, leaving 9 bases of the junction unmatched. This CDR3 contains 14 residues. CDR1 is SGDLS and CDR2 is YYNGEE in the germline V gene. The CDR3 here is CASSKGQATNGYTF. The CDR3 DNA sequence: TGTGCCAGCAGCAAAGGACAGGCGACTAATGGCTACACCTTC.

J is TRBJ2-5 and V is TRBV7-9; D remains unclear. The CDR3 totals 13 residues. The germline V gene has CDR1 SEHNR and CDR2 FQNEAQ (reference sequence). Trimming cost V 1 base and J 3 bases, with 6 bases left between them. The DNA of the CDR3 is TGTGCCAGCAGCTTAGTGGGCGAAGAGACCCAGTACTTC. Translated: CASSLVGEETQYF.

The V and J genes are TRBV9 and TRBJ2-3, with TRBD1 matching 9 bases. This CDR3 has 15 residues. V shed 4 bases, J shed 7 bases, and the junction held 10 bases outside the gene matches. Germline lookup yields CDR1 SGDLS and CDR2 YYNGEE. The CDR3 loop reads CASSPWTGEANTQYF. CDR3 DNA sequence: TGTGCCAGCAGCCCCTGGACAGGGGAGGCGAATACGCAGTATTTT.

The chain links TRBV29-1 to TRBJ1-6; D call uncertain. The V end lost 4 bases, the J end lost 7 bases, and 14 bases lay between the germline ends. The germline gives CDR1 SQVTM, CDR2 ANQGSEA. The CDR3 is made up of 14 amino acids. The CDR3 sequence: CSVASGLGNSPLHF. In DNA form, the CDR3 reads TGCAGCGTTGCGTCGGGGTTAGGAAATTCACCCCTCCACTTT.

In its sample, this clone was seen a few times. The V gene is TRBV7-9, the J gene TRBJ2-3, with D hard to call. V was clipped by 6 bases and J by 8 bases, with 18 bases between them. The CDR3 has 14 amino acids. Germline V gene lookup returns CDR1 SEHNR and CDR2 FQNEAQ (reference sequence). As DNA, the CDR3 is TGTGCCAGCAGTTACCTTATTTTAGGTGGTACGCAGTATTTT. This encodes CASSYLILGGTQYF.

The chain joins TRBV30 to TRBJ2-5; no clear D. Trimming shortened V by 5 bases and J by 0 bases, and 10 bases separated the two germline ends. The CDR3 length is 13 residues. The germline CDR1 and CDR2 sequences are GTSNPN and SVGIG (reference sequence). CDR3: CAWGRANQETQYF. The DNA of the CDR3 is TGTGCCTGGGGACGAGCCAACCAAGAGACCCAGTACTTC.

This chain connects TRBV30 to TRBJ1-2, with D possibly TRBD1 on 6 matching bases. CDR1 GTSNPN and CDR2 SVGIG come from the germline V gene (reference sequence). The CDR3 has 15 amino acids. V dropped 0 bases and J dropped 8 bases, with 19 bases sitting between them. The DNA for the CDR3 is TGTGCCTGGAGTGTACTTCAGGGGATATCGGGGGGCTACACCTTC. Translating it yields CAWSVLQGISGGYTF.

The V call is TRBV7-2, the J call TRBJ1-5, with D hard to call. V lost 5 bases, J lost 9 bases, and 14 bases lay in between. The germline V gene has CDR1 SGHTA and CDR2 FQGNSA. There are 13 residues in the CDR3. CDR3 sequence: CASSQDVGRPQHF. The CDR3, as DNA: TGTGCCAGCAGCCAGGACGTAGGCCGGCCCCAGCATTTT. The full variable domain, in which reference TRBV7-2 and TRBJ1-5 provide the parts outside the CDR3, is GAGVSQSPSNKVTEKGKDVELRCDPISGHTALYWYRQSLGQGLEFLIYFQGNSAPDKSGLPSDRFSAERTGGSVSTLTIQRTQQEDSAVYLCASSQDVGRPQHFGDGTRLSIL.

J is TRBJ2-5 and V is TRBV5-1; D is unclear. Germline loops: CDR1 SGHRS, CDR2 YFSETQ. This CDR3 contains 13 residues. V lost 4 bases and J 2 bases, leaving 9 bases between the germline ends. In DNA form, the CDR3 reads TGCGCCAGCAGCCCCTATCCTCAAGAGACCCAGTACTTC. Its protein is CASSPYPQETQYF.

The chain is built from TRBV6-5 and TRBJ2-4; D unclear. The CDR3 contains 15 residues. CDR1 MNHEY and CDR2 SVGAGI come from the germline V gene. Trimming pared 10 bases from V and 2 bases from J, leaving 18 bases between. The CDR3, as DNA: TGTGCCACCGCCGGAGCGAGCGTTTCCAAAAACATTCAGTACTTC. Its protein product is CATAGASVSKNIQYF.